These 25 T cell receptor beta chains were sequenced from one sample in a study of OX40 agonist ivuxolimab in advanced cancers. Sequencing was performed with immunoSEQ multiplex PCR; in TCRdb, only in-frame clones are kept and a portion is missing. The sample consists of 50,000 to 60,000 clones, 86% of them appearing once. The starting material was CD4+ or CD8+ T cells sorted from blood, obtained in a trial of the OX40 agonist ivuxolimab. These receptors were taken from an adult with an advanced solid tumor such as melanoma, head and neck, liver or kidney cancer.

J is TRBJ2-7 and V is TRBV30; 9 nucleotides match TRBD2. This CDR3 contains 13 residues. Germline CDR1 GTSNPN, CDR2 SVGIG (reference sequence). V was clipped by 0 bases and J by 4 bases; unmatched bases: 1. CDR3 nucleotide sequence: TGTGCCTGGAGTGTCCTAGCGGGATACGAGCAGTACTTC. As protein: CAWSVLAGYEQYF.

This chain links TRBV10-3 with TRBJ2-1; tentatively, D is TRBD2 (6 bases). The CDR3 extends over 15 amino acids. V shed 0 bases and J shed 9 bases, with 15 bases lying between them. Germline lookup yields CDR1 ENHRY and CDR2 SYGVKD. CDR3 loop: CAISESGGTVGEQFF. The CDR3 region has the DNA TGTGCCATCAGTGAGTCCGGAGGGACGGTTGGTGAGCAGTTCTTC.

V gene TRBV21-1 combines with J gene TRBJ1-1; the D call TRBD1 from the table was never checked on the DNA. TRBV21-1 is an annotated pseudogene. This CDR3 has 15 amino acids. DNA of the CDR3: TGTGCCAGCAGCAAAAGGGGGACAATGAACACTGAAGCTTTCTTT. It yields the protein CASSKRGTMNTEAFF.

In this sample, this clone turned up a few times. The rearrangement links TRBV27 to TRBJ2-3; D possibly matches TRBD1 or TRBD2 (5 bases each). The ends were cut back, 5 bases at V and 9 bases at J, with 12 bases in the middle. The CDR3 sequence is 12 residues long. CDR1 is MNHEY and CDR2 is SMNVEV in the germline V gene (reference sequence). The CDR3 is CASSRGGDTQYF. Here the CDR3 DNA reads TGTGCCAGCAGTCGAGGTGGGGACACGCAGTATTTT.

The chain combines TRBV15 with TRBJ2-2; no clear D. This CDR3 is 13 amino acids long. Deletions cut 0 bases from V and 7 bases from J, with 6 bases between. Germline V gives CDR1 LNHNV, CDR2 YYDKDF (reference sequence). The CDR3 region is CATSRDPYGELFF. In DNA, the CDR3 is TGTGCCACCAGCAGAGACCCCTACGGGGAGCTGTTTTTT.

The V gene is TRBV7-6, the J gene TRBJ2-3; the D gene is possibly TRBD1 (6 bases). V was trimmed by 2 bases and J by 4 bases, leaving 13 bases between them. Germline values: CDR1 SGHVS, CDR2 FNYEAQ. This CDR3 is 15 amino acids long. As DNA, the CDR3 is TGTGCCAGCAGCTTACAGGGGTCAGAGGCAGATACGCAGTATTTT. Its translation is CASSLQGSEADTQYF.

The chain couples TRBV7-3 to TRBJ1-5; no definite D call. Germline lookup yields CDR1 SGHTA and CDR2 FQGTGA. The CDR3 runs 14 residues. The V end was cut by 1 base, the J end by 4 bases, with 8 bases between. The CDR3 DNA reads as TGTGCCAGCAGCTTAAGGAGGGATAATCAGCCCCAGCATTTT. Amino acid sequence: CASSLRRDNQPQHF.

This chain connects TRBV7-2 to TRBJ2-3; 7 nucleotides line up with TRBD2. Germline values: CDR1 SGHTA, CDR2 FQGNSA. The CDR3 is 17 amino acids. V lost 5 bases, J lost 2 bases, and 13 bases stayed unmatched. The CDR3 nucleotides read TGTGCCAGCAGCGTCCAGGGCGGGAGTCGAAACACAGATACGCAGTATTTT. It is translated as CASSVQGGSRNTDTQYF. Combining the CDR3 with reference TRBV7-2 and TRBJ2-3 gives the whole variable domain GAGVSQSPSNKVTEKGKDVELRCDPISGHTALYWYRQSLGQGLEFLIYFQGNSAPDKSGLPSDRFSAERTGGSVSTLTIQRTQQEDSAVYLCASSVQGGSRNTDTQYFGPGTRLTVL.

The chain joins TRBV19 to TRBJ2-7; 9 bases map to TRBD1. The J segment lost 8 bases and the V segment lost 3 bases, leaving 11 bases of the junction unmatched. The V gene's germline CDR1 is LNHDA and CDR2 SQIVND (reference sequence). The CDR3 runs 15 residues. This CDR3 reads CASSIPGQGLFKQYF. In nucleotides, the CDR3 is TGTGCCAGTAGTATTCCCGGACAGGGGTTATTCAAGCAGTACTTC. The whole variable domain, filled in from reference TRBV19 and TRBJ2-7, reads DGGITQSPKYLFRKEGQNVTLSCEQNLNHDAMYWYRQDPGQGLRLIYYSQIVNDFQKGDIAEGYSVSREKKESFPLTVTSAQKNPTAFYLCASSIPGQGLFKQYFGPGTRLTVT.

In its sample, this clone was seen once. This chain links TRBV2 with TRBJ1-2, with D possibly being TRBD1 (5 bases). Per germline, CDR1 SNHLY and CDR2 FYNNEI. The ends were cut back, 5 bases at V and 0 bases at J, with 10 bases in the middle. The CDR3 runs to 14 residues. The CDR3 loop is CASSLTESNYGYTF. Here the CDR3 DNA reads TGTGCCAGCAGTCTGACAGAGTCTAACTATGGCTACACCTTC.

This clone came up a few times. The junction differs from germline at one of its ends, possibly a read error. V gene TRBV10-2 combines with J gene TRBJ2-1; D remains ambiguous. Germline CDR1 and CDR2: WSHSY and SAAADI. The CDR3 contains 12 residues. CDR3 protein: CASSQSSNEQFF. The CDR3 nucleotides read TGCGCCAGCAGTCAGTCAAGCAATGAGCAGTTCTTC.

This clone has just one count. The rearrangement uses TRBV11-2 and TRBJ2-7; 9 nucleotides align to TRBD2. Germline assignment: CDR1 SGHAT and CDR2 FQNNGV. The length of the CDR3 is 19 residues. The V and J ends lost 0 bases and 2 bases, in that order; junction bases with no gene match: 14. This chain's CDR3 is CASSLDREGAGGPPYEQYF. In nucleotides, the CDR3 is TGTGCCAGCAGCTTAGATAGAGAGGGTGCGGGAGGGCCACCCTACGAGCAGTACTTC.

This clone was counted between two and nine times. The chain recombines TRBV10-3 with TRBJ1-1, with no clear D. This CDR3 is 14 amino acids long. Per germline, CDR1 ENHRY and CDR2 SYGVKD. With 0 bases removed from V and 7 bases from J, the gap between germline ends came to 12 bases. CDR3 region: CAISESQDGYEAFF. Written as DNA, the CDR3 is TGTGCCATCAGTGAGTCCCAGGACGGGTATGAAGCTTTCTTT.

The rearrangement uses TRBV19 and TRBJ2-7, with 9 nucleotides matching TRBD2. The ends lost 4 bases at V and 4 bases at J; junction bases unmatched: 2. The CDR3 loop spans 13 amino acids. CDR1 is LNHDA and CDR2 is SQIVND in the germline V gene (reference sequence). In DNA form, the CDR3 reads TGTGCCAGTAGTAGGACTAGCGAGTACGAGCAGTACTTC. It translates to CASSRTSEYEQYF.

The sample holds one count of this clone. The chain carries TRBV7-8 and TRBJ2-2, with D hard to call. This CDR3 contains 13 residues. Trimming removed 4 bases at V and 3 bases at J, with 6 bases between. The germline CDR1 and CDR2 sequences are SGHVS and FQNEAQ. Written as DNA, the CDR3 is TGTGCCAGCAGCTACAGTTACACCGGGGAGCTGTTTTTT. Translated, it gives CASSYSYTGELFF.

The chain couples TRBV6-1 to TRBJ2-2; D not resolved. The CDR3 covers 17 residues. V was clipped by 3 bases and J by 4 bases, with 18 bases between them. CDR1 is MNHNS and CDR2 is SASEGT in the germline V gene. The CDR3 sequence is CASSDNISPMSTGELFF. CDR3 DNA sequence: TGTGCCAGCAGTGATAACATCTCTCCGATGAGCACCGGGGAGCTGTTTTTT.

V and J are TRBV18 and TRBJ2-6; 8 nucleotides agree with TRBD1. This CDR3 spans 18 amino acids. Germline assignment: CDR1 KGHSH and CDR2 LQKENI. V was pared by 4 bases and J by 4 bases, with 12 bases of the junction left unmatched. The CDR3 coding sequence is TGTGCCAGCTCACAAACGAAGGACAGGGCTTCCGGGGCCAACGTCCTGACTTTC. Amino acid sequence: CASSQTKDRASGANVLTF.

This chain connects TRBV9 to TRBJ2-2, with D unclear. The CDR3 length is 15 residues. Trimming shortened V by 2 bases and J by 6 bases, and 14 bases separated the two germline ends. Germline-derived CDR1 and CDR2 are SGDLS and YYNGEE. CDR3 protein: CASSVRPDQAGELFF. The CDR3 coding sequence is TGTGCCAGCAGCGTCCGGCCAGACCAAGCCGGGGAGCTGTTTTTT.

The V gene is TRBV28, the J gene TRBJ2-7; D is unresolved. Germline V gene lookup returns CDR1 MDHEN and CDR2 SYDVKM. The CDR3 runs to 14 residues. V was trimmed by 10 bases and J by 6 bases, leaving 22 bases between them. CDR3 bases: TGTGCCACCGATCCGAGAAACCCCCCGGGCGAGCAGTACTTC. Amino acids: CATDPRNPPGEQYF.

V usage is TRBV13 and J usage is TRBJ1-4; D is perhaps TRBD1 (5 bases). CDR3 length: 16 amino acids. The V end was cut by 0 bases, the J end by 2 bases, with 10 bases between. CDR1 and CDR2 from the germline V gene are PRHDT and FYEKMQ (reference sequence). The CDR3 DNA sequence: TGTGCCAGCAGCTTAGGGGCCGGGGGGACTAATGAAAAACTGTTTTTT. This translates into CASSLGAGGTNEKLFF.

The sample holds one count of this clone. The chain couples TRBV9 to TRBJ2-2; D possibly uses TRBD1 or TRBD2 (6 bases each). From germline, CDR1 is SGDLS and CDR2 YYNGEE. CDR3 length: 14 residues. The germline V and J ends were trimmed by 2 bases and 5 bases, with 10 bases remaining between them. The CDR3 sequence is CASSVGGPTGELFF. DNA for the CDR3: TGTGCCAGCAGCGTTGGGGGGCCTACCGGGGAGCTGTTTTTT.

In its sample, this clone was seen a few times. V gene TRBV6-5 combines with J gene TRBJ1-3; a weak D match, TRBD1 (5 bases). V lost 0 bases, J lost 5 bases, and 8 bases lay in between. The CDR3 is 14 residues long. Germline lookup yields CDR1 MNHEY and CDR2 SVGAGI. DNA of the CDR3: TGTGCCAGCAGTTACTCAACGGGGCGAAACACCATATATTTT. Translating gives CASSYSTGRNTIYF.

This chain uses TRBV28 with TRBJ1-5, with D uncertain. The CDR3 loop spans 15 amino acids. Trimming shortened V by 3 bases and J by 0 bases, and 9 bases separated the two germline ends. CDR1 and CDR2 (germline): MDHEN, SYDVKM. DNA of the CDR3: TGTGCCAGCAGTTTTCAGCGGTTTAGCAATCAGCCCCAGCATTTT. Translating gives CASSFQRFSNQPQHF.

The rearrangement uses TRBV30 and TRBJ2-7; the D gene is possibly TRBD2 (6 bases). Germline lookup yields CDR1 GTSNPN and CDR2 SVGIG (reference sequence). Trimming pared 2 bases from V and 3 bases from J, leaving 17 bases between. The CDR3 has 15 residues. The CDR3 DNA sequence: TGTGCCTGGAGTCTCCCCCCCGGGAGCTACTACGAGCAGTACTTC. Protein product: CAWSLPPGSYYEQYF.

Comment on this clone: The junction differs from germline at one of its ends, possibly a read error. The J gene is TRBJ2-5, the V gene TRBV7-7; 8 positions match TRBD1. The CDR3 is made up of 14 amino acids. Germline lookup yields CDR1 SSHAT and CDR2 FNYEAQ (reference sequence). Here the CDR3 reads CASSLTGGMETQYF. The CDR3 DNA reads TGTGCTAGCAGCTTAACAGGGGGTATGGAGACCCAGTACTTC.